The clone carrying this T cell receptor (beta chain) was recorded many times. Germline lookup yields CDR1 SGDLS and CDR2 YYNGEE. V was clipped by 3 bases and J by 10 bases; unmatched bases: 5. The CDR3 length is 14 residues. These data are taken from a study of low-dose radiotherapy and immunotherapy resistance in tumors. In the study overall: For Cohort 1, fractions of 0.5 Gy were given every 2 weeks, reaching 6.5 Gy overall. Cohort 2 patients were irradiated with 1 Gy every two weeks, reaching 13 Gy over 26 weeks.

As for time point: before trial treatment. Treatment of the donors consisted of nivolumab and ipilimumab (plus aspirin, low-dose cyclophosphamide and low-dose radiotherapy). Priming of first-strand cDNA relied on TRAV- and TRBV-specific primers (covering alpha and beta chains). For amplifying TCRs, the PCR ran for approximately 18 cycles with Phusion, which was used together with a constant-region primer and the adapter on the V primers. Following isolation, mRNA was amplified via in vitro transcription. TCRdb ran MiXCR on the reads and lists one entry per CDR3 protein. The table lists 60,000 or so distinct CDR3 sequences, roughly 29% of them singletons.

The sample consisted of PBMCs, taken before treatment. This TCR was sampled from a male donor with rectosigmoid adenocarcinoma. The chain has TRBV9 and TRBJ1-6; the match to TRBD1 covers 9 bases. CDR3 in amino acids: CASSARDRESPLHF. For the CDR3, the DNA is TGTGCCAGCAGCGCCCGGGACAGGGAATCACCCCTCCACTTT. The full variable domain, its missing parts supplied by reference TRBV9 and TRBJ1-6, is DSGVTQTPKHLITATGQRVTLRCSPRSGDLSVYWYQQSLDQGLQFLIQYYNGEERAKGNILERFSAQQFPDLHSELNLSSLELGDSALYFCASSARDRESPLHFGNGTRLTVT.